Many counts were recorded for the clone carrying this T cell receptor beta chain. The antigen remains undetermined. This record comes from a study of regulatory T cells in long-lasting Graves disease. Findings and limits, study-wide: Persistent patients had more shared public clonotypes (2,741) than new patients (approximately 970).

CDR3 length equals 11 residues. The germline CDR1 and CDR2 sequences are MDHEN and SYDVKM. Trimming removed 7 bases from V and 7 bases from J, with 11 bases in between. Time point reported: persistent/refractory GD, antithyroid drugs over 5 years with positive TRAb. With RNA extracted from PBMCs as input, the TCR library was made. Researchers made TCR beta libraries by using iRepertoire HTBI primers and running Arm-PCR on CDR3 regions. TCRdb used MiXCR to reprocess the multiplex PCR reads, holding one entry per CDR3 protein. Counted here are hundreds of thousands of distinct CDR3 sequences, less than 25% occurring once; the ten biggest clones make up over 7.5%.

The sample in question was peripheral blood mononuclear cells (PBMCs), obtained when the disease was refractory, from a patient treated with antithyroid drugs. V is TRBV28 and J is TRBJ2-7; D is unresolved. This TCR was sampled from a female donor with Graves disease. DNA for the CDR3: TGTGCCAGCACCAAAGGGCGGGAGCAGTACTTC. Its protein is CASTKGREQYF.